Listed below are T cell receptor beta chains from one sample, sequenced in a study of T cell clones after liver transplantation. TCRdb keeps only in-frame clones here, not all; method: immunoSEQ multiplex PCR. The sample holds roughly 56,000 clones, roughly 71% seen once. The sample in question was CD4+ T cells from blood, obtained less than 70 months after liver transplant. Receptors were obtained from a human patient who received a liver transplant. Some of the T cells may derive from the graft donor. CDR3s leave out the opening cysteine and the closing phenylalanine or tryptophan. A D gene is named only where the DNA matches it firmly.

CDR3aa,d_gene,j_gene,v_gene
ASSTSRGGPGETQY,.,TRBJ2-5,TRBV7-2
STSKTRDRVEQY,TRBD1,TRBJ2-7,TRBV10-2
ASSPGDRVYNSPLH,TRBD1,TRBJ1-6,TRBV18
ASSREAGHTDTQY,TRBD2,TRBJ2-3,TRBV28
AWSSGPSGDTQY,.,TRBJ2-3,TRBV30
ASSLKRGGFAGEQF,TRBD2,TRBJ2-1,TRBV5-6
ASSLGRDTEAF,.,TRBJ1-1,TRBV5-6
ASRGQSLYEQY,.,TRBJ2-7,TRBV5-1
ASSLDNSAGGRTGELF,TRBD1,TRBJ2-2,TRBV11-3
ASSSLTGTPSTDTQY,.,TRBJ2-3,TRBV19
ASSSYRGGGNQPQH,TRBD1,TRBJ1-5,TRBV5-6
ASKAGTGGLYEQY,TRBD1,TRBJ2-7,TRBV10-3
ASSPFDNEQF,.,TRBJ2-1,TRBV7-6
ASSGEYAGGEAF,.,TRBJ1-1,TRBV10-1
ASRFSGGVIAF,TRBD1,TRBJ1-1,TRBV7-2
ASSQEWRDTQY,.,TRBJ2-3,TRBV14
ASRWQGGTEAF,.,TRBJ1-1,TRBV11-2
ASSEGGGSNQPQH,.,TRBJ1-5,TRBV2
ASSAQADTQY,.,TRBJ2-3,TRBV10-2
ASSRRGGGSTDTQY,TRBD2,TRBJ2-3,TRBV13
ASSMWWGDYEQY,.,TRBJ2-7,TRBV19
ASGRAASTDTQY,.,TRBJ2-3,TRBV19
ASSVTSGAQNGYT,.,TRBJ1-2,TRBV7-2
ASSDSDRANVLT,.,TRBJ2-6,TRBV6-4
ASSPGQPSGANVLT,TRBD1,TRBJ2-6,TRBV5-4
AWGKAVQETQY,.,TRBJ2-5,TRBV30
ASSAGTSTVEQY,TRBD2,TRBJ2-7,TRBV6-1
AISEFWTGESSYEQY,TRBD1,TRBJ2-7,TRBV10-3
ASTPGDRQGGYT,TRBD1,TRBJ1-2,TRBV6-4
ASSRLSGTNEKLF,.,TRBJ1-4,TRBV4-1
ASSRTGTNYEKLF,.,TRBJ1-4,TRBV6-5
ASMEGLTTDTQY,TRBD2,TRBJ2-3,TRBV5-1
ASSLGPETQY,.,TRBJ2-5,TRBV7-9
ASSGGGNQPQH,.,TRBJ1-5,TRBV2
AISGEGANQPQH,.,TRBJ1-5,TRBV10-3
ASSLEGHLNTEAF,.,TRBJ1-1,TRBV7-6
ASSRDPPPENTEAF,.,TRBJ1-1,TRBV5-1
ASSQARQASYEQY,.,TRBJ2-7,TRBV4-2
ASSTQLAGTGELF,.,TRBJ2-2,TRBV5-1
ASSNRARNEQY,.,TRBJ2-7,TRBV5-4
ASSRIKGTSYEQY,.,TRBJ2-7,TRBV4-1
ASTDALLNIQY,.,TRBJ2-4,TRBV6-5
ATSRGLGTGVGVEVQPQH,TRBD1,TRBJ1-5,TRBV15
ASSLAGQVSNQPQH,TRBD1,TRBJ1-5,TRBV7-2
ATEGQDEGIGSYNEQF,.,TRBJ2-1,TRBV10-3
ASSLVTGRDDNEQF,.,TRBJ2-1,TRBV7-9
ASSPTFSGRLTYQPQH,.,TRBJ1-5,TRBV27